This TCR beta chain was identified in a study of T cells in localized non-small cell lung cancer. To note about this clone: The antigen is undetermined.

Libraries were prepared by immunoSEQ multiplex PCR; TCRdb keeps only in-frame clonotypes and omits some of them. Found here are around 29,000 clones, approximately 90% of them singletons; the top ten hold over 25%. The trim removed 5 bases at V and 7 bases at J, leaving 7 bases unmatched. The CDR3 totals 16 residues. Germline CDR1 and CDR2: MDHEN and SYDVKM. Study outcomes and limitations: Uninvolved adjacent lung, not tumor, had the highest T cell clonality.

The sequence was collected from a female donor older than 55 with stage I lung adenocarcinoma. The sample in question was peripheral blood, obtained before any cancer treatment. J is TRBJ2-1 and V is TRBV28, with 14 bases aligning to TRBD2. CDR3 bases: TGTGCCAGCAGTCCTGGGACTAGCGGGAGTAAGAATGAGCAGTTCTTC. It yields the protein CASSPGTSGSKNEQFF. The full variable domain, in which reference TRBV28 and TRBJ2-1 provide the parts outside the CDR3, is DVKVTQSSRYLVKRTGEKVFLECVQDMDHENMFWYRQDPGLGLRLIYFSYDVKMKEKGDIPEGYSVSREKKERFSLILESASTNQTSMYLCASSPGTSGSKNEQFFGPGTRLTVL.